This passage covers 31 T cell receptor beta chains from one sample sequenced in a study of blood T cell repertoires in COVID-19. Measured with immunoSEQ multiplex PCR; TCRdb has only the in-frame clones, and not every one. This table holds hundreds of thousands of clones, approximately 85% found once. The sample taken for sequencing was peripheral blood. Receptor source: a man aged 45-60 years with active or convalescent COVID-19.

The V call is TRBV19, the J call TRBJ2-7, with D uncertain. The CDR3 runs to 15 residues. Trimming left V 2 bases short and J 2 bases short, with 13 bases between. The V gene's germline CDR1 is LNHDA and CDR2 SQIVND (reference sequence). CDR3 loop: CASSIQYRGAYEQYF. The CDR3 DNA reads as TGTGCCAGTAGTATACAGTACCGAGGTGCCTACGAGCAGTACTTC.

The chain is built from TRBV27 and TRBJ2-1, with 9 bases identical to TRBD2. V lost 0 bases, J lost 15 bases, and 6 bases stayed unmatched. Germline CDR1 is MNHEY and CDR2 is SMNVEV (reference sequence). There are 13 residues in the CDR3. CDR3 in amino acids: CASSLSRTSATFF. DNA of the CDR3: TGTGCCAGCAGTTTATCGAGGACTAGCGCAACGTTCTTC.

The genes are TRBV27 and TRBJ1-2, with 9 bases that match TRBD1. CDR3 length: 16 residues. V shed 2 bases and J 2 bases; nucleotides not matched to a gene: 6. CDR1 is MNHEY and CDR2 is SMNVEV in the germline V gene (reference sequence). The CDR3 reads CASSLRSGQGNYGYTF. The CDR3 coding sequence is TGTGCCAGCAGTTTAAGGTCAGGACAGGGGAACTATGGCTACACCTTC.

The V gene is TRBV3-1 (or the pseudogene TRBV3-2), the J gene TRBJ2-3; 8 nucleotides line up with TRBD2. CDR1 and CDR2 (germline): LGHDT, YNNKEL (reference sequence). The CDR3 totals 17 residues. V gave up 3 bases and J gave up 0 bases; unmatched junction bases: 8. DNA of the CDR3: TGTGCCAGCAGCCACAGCTACCCGGGAGGGAGCACAGATACGCAGTATTTT. This translates into CASSHSYPGGSTDTQYF.

This sequence joins TRBV7-2 and TRBJ2-1; 10 bases agree with TRBD1. CDR3 length: 13 residues. V trimming: 5 bases; J trimming: 15 bases; junction bases outside the gene matches: 10. Germline V gene lookup returns CDR1 SGHTA and CDR2 FQGNSA. The CDR3 protein is CASSPLRTGGRFF. The CDR3 nucleotides read TGTGCCAGCAGCCCACTCCGGACAGGGGGTAGGTTCTTC.

This clone was counted once. V is TRBV4-1 and J is TRBJ2-3; D call uncertain. The germline V gene encodes CDR1 MGHRA and CDR2 YSYEKL. The V end lost 3 bases, the J end lost 2 bases, and 12 bases lay between the germline ends. This CDR3 has 15 residues. CDR3 protein: CASSQTEAYTDTQYF. CDR3 nucleotides: TGCGCCAGCAGCCAGACTGAGGCTTACACAGATACGCAGTATTTT.

The chain recombines TRBV6-6 with TRBJ1-5; 8 bases are a match to TRBD1. The trim removed 7 bases at V and 2 bases at J, leaving 7 bases unmatched. The CDR3 runs to 15 residues. Looked up from germline, CDR1 is MNHNY and CDR2 is SVGAGI (reference sequence). The CDR3 reads CASTETGGGNQPQHF. The CDR3 nucleotides are TGTGCCAGCACCGAAACAGGGGGTGGCAATCAGCCCCAGCATTTT.

The rearrangement uses TRBV5-1 and TRBJ2-3, with 7 nucleotides matching TRBD2. Per the germline V gene, CDR1 is SGHRS and CDR2 is YFSETQ. The CDR3 consists of 15 residues. V was pared by 4 bases and J by 2 bases, with 7 bases of the junction left unmatched. The CDR3 region is CASSPSAGYTDTQYF. CDR3 sequence (DNA): TGCGCCAGCAGCCCCTCAGCGGGGTACACAGATACGCAGTATTTT. The full variable domain, its missing parts supplied by reference TRBV5-1 and TRBJ2-3, is KAGVTQTPRYLIKTRGQQVTLSCSPISGHRSVSWYQQTPGQGLQFLFEYFSETQRNKGNFPGRFSGRQFSNSRSEMNVSTLELGDSALYLCASSPSAGYTDTQYFGPGTRLTVL.

V and J are TRBV29-1 and TRBJ2-1; TRBD1 agrees at 9 bases. With 4 bases clipped from V and 7 bases from J, the junction kept 11 bases outside the gene matches. The CDR3 loop spans 15 amino acids. Germline values: CDR1 SQVTM, CDR2 ANQGSEA. The CDR3 sequence: CSVVQFPGTGNEQFF. In DNA form, the CDR3 reads TGCAGCGTTGTTCAGTTCCCCGGGACAGGGAATGAGCAGTTCTTC.

The CDR3 protein is CASQISGLGRSYEQYF. In DNA, the CDR3 is TGTGCCAGTCAGATTTCGGGACTCGGGAGATCCTACGAGCAGTACTTC. V gene TRBV6-6 combines with J gene TRBJ2-7, with D possibly matching TRBD2 (6 bases). V lost 9 bases, J lost 1 base, and 22 bases lay in between. The CDR3 has 16 amino acids. CDR1 and CDR2 from the germline V gene are MNHNY and SVGAGI (reference sequence).

The chain uses TRBV4-2 and TRBJ2-2, with 12 bases that match TRBD2. The CDR3 runs 16 residues. J gave up 4 bases and V 5 bases, and 5 bases lay outside the gene matches. Germline V gene lookup returns CDR1 LGHNA and CDR2 YNFKEQ. DNA for the CDR3: TGTGCCAGCAGCTCGCTAGCGGGAGGGGTCACCGGGGAGCTGTTTTTT. It encodes CASSSLAGGVTGELFF.

This chain connects TRBV29-1 to TRBJ1-2; D unclear. Germline assignment: CDR1 SQVTM and CDR2 ANQGSEA. The V end lost 4 bases, the J end lost 7 bases, and 7 bases lay between the germline ends. This CDR3 is 10 amino acids long. The CDR3 region is CSVVDSGYTF. The CDR3 DNA follows: TGCAGCGTTGTCGATAGTGGCTACACCTTC.

The J gene is TRBJ2-2, the V gene TRBV5-1, with 7 nucleotides matching TRBD2. J was trimmed by 5 bases and V by 6 bases; bases with no gene match: 4. Germline V gene data show CDR1 as SGHRS and CDR2 as YFSETQ. CDR3 length: 13 residues. The CDR3: CASTFSGTGELFF. CDR3 bases: TGCGCCAGCACCTTTAGCGGGACCGGGGAGCTGTTTTTT.

The chain's CDR3 is CASSPGLARDTEAFF. For the CDR3, the DNA is TGTGCCAGCTCACCAGGGTTAGCTCGGGACACTGAAGCTTTCTTT. The rearrangement links TRBV18 to TRBJ1-1; no clear D. The germline V gene has CDR1 KGHSH and CDR2 LQKENI. CDR3 length: 15 residues. Trimming removed 2 bases from V and 3 bases from J, with 13 bases in between.

V gene TRBV5-6 combines with J gene TRBJ1-6; 9 positions match TRBD1. Germline values: CDR1 SGHDT, CDR2 YYEEEE. The V gene end was trimmed by 3 bases and the J gene end by 10 bases; junction bases not matched to a gene: 8. The CDR3 contains 15 residues. The CDR3 loop is CASSSGTGNHSPLHF. DNA for the CDR3: TGTGCCAGCAGCTCTGGGACAGGGAATCACTCACCCCTCCACTTT.

V is TRBV19 and J is TRBJ1-2; 7 bases line up with TRBD1. Germline CDR1 LNHDA, CDR2 SQIVND (reference sequence). V gave up 8 bases and J gave up 4 bases; unmatched junction bases: 4. The CDR3 runs 12 residues. CDR3 nucleotide sequence: TGTGCCAGTGCGACAGGGCCCTATGGCTACACCTTC. Protein product: CASATGPYGYTF.

The rearrangement links TRBV18 to TRBJ1-2, with 8 bases matching TRBD1. After removal of 6 bases from V and 7 bases from J, the junction contained 13 bases not matched to a gene. The CDR3 contains 15 residues. In germline, CDR1 is KGHSH, CDR2 LQKENI. This chain's CDR3 is CASSRGIQGAFGYTF. CDR3 sequence (DNA): TGTGCCAGCTCCCGGGGAATCCAGGGGGCATTTGGCTACACCTTC.

This chain joins TRBV6-5 and TRBJ2-7, with TRBD1 matching 9 bases. Germline loops: CDR1 MNHEY, CDR2 SVGAGI. V lost 5 bases and J lost 4; bases outside the gene matches: 6. The CDR3 length is 14 residues. This CDR3 reads CASSTRDRAYEQYF. As DNA, the CDR3 is TGTGCCAGCAGTACCCGGGACAGGGCTTACGAGCAGTACTTC.

This clone was seen just once. This chain connects TRBV18 to TRBJ2-2, with 8 nucleotides matching TRBD1. Germline-derived CDR1 and CDR2 are KGHSH and LQKENI. The V segment lost 3 bases and the J segment 10 bases; nucleotides outside the gene matches: 10. This CDR3 has 15 amino acids. Written as DNA, the CDR3 is TGTGCCAGCTCACCTAGACAGGGGTCCGGCGAGGAGCTGTTTTTT. It yields the protein CASSPRQGSGEELFF.

V is TRBV12-3 or TRBV12-4 and J is TRBJ1-2; a weak D match, TRBD1 (5 bases). Trimming pared 2 bases from V and 2 bases from J, leaving 6 bases between. The CDR3 runs to 13 residues. The CDR3 reads CASSLSGNYGYTF. The CDR3 DNA sequence: TGTGCCAGCAGTTTATCAGGGAACTATGGCTACACCTTC.

Here the CDR3 reads CASSLLGASGLYEQYF. CDR3 DNA sequence: TGTGCCAGCAGCTTATTAGGGGCTAGCGGACTCTACGAGCAGTACTTC. This chain connects TRBV5-6 to TRBJ2-7, with 7 bases matching TRBD2. The germline CDR1 and CDR2 sequences are SGHDT and YYEEEE. With V trimmed by 2 bases and J by 3 bases, 11 bases remained unmatched. The CDR3 covers 16 residues.

This chain connects TRBV5-1 to TRBJ2-1; 7 bases fit TRBD2. Trimming at V came to 5 bases and at J to 2 bases, leaving 10 bases not matched to a gene. CDR1 and CDR2 from the germline V gene are SGHRS and YFSETQ. The CDR3 sequence is 16 residues long. The CDR3 nucleotides read TGCGCCAGCAGTATTCTTCTAGCGGATACCTACAATGAGCAGTTCTTC. This sequence encodes CASSILLADTYNEQFF.

The gene calls are TRBV5-6 and TRBJ2-3, with D possibly TRBD1 on 6 matching bases. Germline CDR1 is SGHDT and CDR2 is YYEEEE. V was trimmed by 4 bases and J by 6 bases, leaving 9 bases between them. The length of the CDR3 is 12 residues. For the CDR3, the DNA is TGTGCCAGCAGCCCTGGGGGCGATACGCAGTATTTT. This encodes CASSPGGDTQYF.

In this sample, this clone turned up a few times. The chain carries TRBV27 and TRBJ1-1; 8 bases map to TRBD1. Germline assignment: CDR1 MNHEY and CDR2 SMNVEV (reference sequence). V lost 5 bases to trimming and J lost 1 base; unmatched junction nucleotides: 6. The CDR3 loop spans 15 amino acids. CDR3 coding DNA: TGTGCCAGCAGTCTGGACAGGGTCGGGAACACTGAAGCTTTCTTT. Translation: CASSLDRVGNTEAFF.

This chain connects TRBV5-1 to TRBJ2-5; 7 nucleotides line up with TRBD1. The CDR3 has 13 amino acids. Germline V gene sequence: CDR1 SGHRS, CDR2 YFSETQ. V trimming: 4 bases; J trimming: 7 bases; junction bases outside the gene matches: 7. In nucleotides, the CDR3 is TGCGCCAGCAGCGTGACAGGGCCGGGGACCCAGTACTTC. It codes for CASSVTGPGTQYF.

A single count supports this clone. V and J are TRBV30 and TRBJ1-4; D might be TRBD1 (6 bases). Trimming took off 4 bases at V and 8 bases at J, with 23 bases between the two ends. The CDR3 runs 16 residues. CDR1 is GTSNPN, CDR2 SVGIG, per germline (reference sequence). CDR3 bases: TGTGCCTGGACCCCGAGCGGGGCCCAGGGGAGGGAAAAACTGTTTTTT. Translation: CAWTPSGAQGREKLFF.

The rearrangement joins TRBV7-9 to TRBJ2-5, with TRBD1 identical over 9 bases. Germline V gene lookup returns CDR1 SEHNR and CDR2 FQNEAQ (reference sequence). This CDR3 contains 15 residues. V lost 4 bases and J lost 4; bases outside the gene matches: 7. CDR3 bases: TGTGCCAGCAGCTGGGGACAGGGCACCCTAGAGACCCAGTACTTC. Protein product: CASSWGQGTLETQYF.

The chain joins TRBV19 to TRBJ2-2; 7 bases fit TRBD1. V lost 5 bases to trimming and J lost 7 bases; unmatched junction nucleotides: 4. The CDR3 runs 13 residues. Looked up from germline, CDR1 is LNHDA and CDR2 is SQIVND (reference sequence). This CDR3 is CASSPTGIGELFF. The CDR3 nucleotides read TGTGCCAGTAGTCCGACAGGGATCGGGGAGCTGTTTTTT.

The J gene is TRBJ2-2, the V gene TRBV30; TRBD1 matches at 8 bases. The V segment lost 7 bases and the J segment 4 bases; nucleotides outside the gene matches: 8. The CDR3 extends over 14 amino acids. Germline values: CDR1 GTSNPN, CDR2 SVGIG (reference sequence). CDR3 loop: CALRQGSGTGELFF. The CDR3 bases are TGTGCCTTGAGACAGGGGAGCGGCACCGGGGAGCTGTTTTTT.

This clone was seen a single time. The chain is built from TRBV10-1 and TRBJ2-1; possibly TRBD1 for D (5 bases). Germline CDR1 is WNHNN and CDR2 is SYGVQD (reference sequence). There are 14 residues in the CDR3. Between the trimmed V and J ends, which lost 0 bases and 9 bases, there was a span of 12 bases. The CDR3 reads CASSESDTLGEQFF. The CDR3 DNA reads as TGCGCCAGCAGTGAGTCGGACACCCTCGGTGAGCAGTTCTTC.

This rearrangement joins TRBV2 to TRBJ2-7; 11 bases line up with TRBD2. Germline V gene sequence: CDR1 SNHLY, CDR2 FYNNEI. The V gene end was trimmed by 6 bases and the J gene end by 2 bases; junction bases not matched to a gene: 9. This CDR3 is built from 16 residues. CDR3 sequence (DNA): TGTGCCAGCAGCGAGCATCTAGCGGGAGGCCCCTACGAGCAGTACTTC. Protein product: CASSEHLAGGPYEQYF.